This TCR beta chain originates from a study of persistence of HIV-infected CD4 T cells. Broader study findings: Degenerate expanded CDR3beta sequences were enriched among CMV- and Gag-responding cells.

The CDR3 totals 14 residues. With 2 bases removed from V and 6 bases from J, the gap between germline ends came to 9 bases. Germline CDR1 SGHNT, CDR2 YYREEE (reference sequence). Sequencing used immunoSEQ version 4 in survey mode. Assay used: immunoSEQ multiplex PCR; TCRdb lists only in-frame clones, some missing. Among roughly 20,000 clones listed, less than 75% were seen once. Stimulation used about 9.2 ug/mL lysate from CMV-infected fibroblasts. Sorting selected CD4+ T cells upregulating both CD40 ligand and CD69. This clone was detected only a few times. What it recognizes is unknown. This receptor was taken from an adult woman with HIV who was CMV-seropositive. The genes are TRBV5-4 and TRBJ1-6, with D perhaps TRBD1 (6 bases). The material sequenced was CD4+ T cells sorted from PBMCs after roughly 20-hour stimulation, taken from a patient who received antiretroviral therapy. The CDR3, as DNA: TGTGCCAGCAGCTTACAGGGACGTAATTCACCCCTCCACTTT. It yields the protein CASSLQGRNSPLHF.